The sequence of this T cell receptor (beta chain) was determined in a study of metastatic and nonmetastatic thyroid tumors. Across the whole study: Repertoires were compared across blood and tumor or nodule tissue from malignant and benign thyroid patients. Study-wide results and caveats: Malignant thyroid tumors reportedly exceeded benign nodules significantly in TCR beta diversity, with the difference appearing in blood and tumor.

No patient received treatment before thyroid surgery. In the original analysis: In papillary thyroid cancer, a distant-metastasis classifier was built using CDR3 differences across clinicopathological groups. TCRdb redid the clone calls on the PCR reads using MiXCR. In this record, the V and J calls reflect TCRdb's handling and not the investigators' own analysis. The data hold some 54,000 clones, with around a sixth observed a single time. Germline CDR1 MDHEN, CDR2 SYDVKM. The CDR3 has 12 residues if both end residues are counted. This clone appeared many times. The antigen is undetermined. The conserved closing phenylalanine or tryptophan is absent in this CDR3, likely reflecting a read error. Because the CDR3's place on the DNA is in doubt, the DNA is left out and the CDR3 is given as listed by TCRdb. The sample carries other DNA sequences with the same CDR3.

This chain connects TRBV28 to TRBJ2-7; the table gives TRBD2 as D, unverified against the DNA. Specimen: blood. The TCR originated in a female donor with papillary thyroid cancer or a benign thyroid nodule (not recorded which). Some clones in this sample may be carry-over from other donors' samples. The CDR3 reads CASSNPGARVLI.